This TCR beta chain originates from a study of T cell responses to AZD1222 COVID-19 vaccine. In regard to this clone: Its antigen is unknown.

CDR3 size: 13 residues. Trimming cost V 0 bases and J 3 bases; bases outside gene matches: 1. Germline V CDR1 and CDR2: GTSNPN, SVGIG (reference sequence). Assay: immunoSEQ multiplex PCR; the TCRdb copy retains only in-frame clones and omits some. Found here are around 160,000 clones, approximately 90% of them singletons; the top ten hold roughly 15%. Study-wide points: Clonal diversity may have been underestimated, and the donors were mostly white British, with more females than males. Two AZD1222 administrations were followed by greater Spike-specific TCR breadth and depth.

The V and J genes are TRBV30 and TRBJ1-1; TRBD1 matches at 7 bases. The sample consisted of peripheral blood, taken on day 0 of AZD1222 vaccination. This clonotype was obtained from an adult in good health. CDR3 in amino acids: CAWSVGGHTEAFF. As DNA, the CDR3 is TGTGCCTGGAGTGTAGGGGGCCACACTGAAGCTTTCTTT.